This T cell receptor (beta chain) was documented in a study of cytomegalovirus exposure and HLA in healthy donors (dated by TCRdb to the late 2010s). Looking at the study overall: In an earlier analysis of roughly 590 of the donors, 276 Gb of sequence data and just under 120 million unique TCR beta sequences from about 190 million T cells were reported. An early release covering around 630 HLA-typed donors comprised roughly 300 gigabases of sequencing data and tens of millions of unique TCR sequences. The genetic ancestry cluster associated with self-reported Caucasian donors included 81% of the roughly 390 genotyped donors. The study was designed to test whether signatures of past pathogen exposure could be identified by cataloging public T cell receptors. The T cell repertoires of 700 or so subjects were profiled by immunosequencing and related to cytomegalovirus serostatus. Along with the approximately 700-subject first cohort, a separate validation cohort of around 110 different subjects was used. To predict cytomegalovirus infection status, the study combined high-throughput TCR immunosequencing, statistical association of individual TCRs with disease status, and machine learning. To study patterns of TCR occurrence, a later analysis re-analyzed previously published TCR beta repertoires from around 660 donors and added high-resolution HLA genotyping. Rather than drawing on any new phenotypic data, the later analysis identified candidate immune exposures from TCR beta sequences and the way those sequences occurred across donors. An earlier analysis of approximately 640 of the donors applied high-throughput TCR beta sequencing to assess whether each TCR beta V gene segment acted as functional or pseudogenic. Alongside the repertoire data, information on donor age, sex, ethnicity and CMV serostatus was compiled. In a later genetic analysis, genome-wide SNP genotypes for about 65% of the roughly 700 donors were used, and that subset was treated as a discovery cohort. All discovery cohort repertoires had been generated using a single sequencing platform. HLA typing included class I and class II loci at four-digit resolution. The number of typed donors differed by locus: about 629-630 for A, B, C, DRB1 and DQB1; 522 for DQA1; 600 to 610 for DPA1; and some 470 for DPB1. Roughly 5 DR-DQ haplotypes were handled as single units for association and clustering because linkage in the cohort was strong. Among around 400 genotyped donors of the cohort, an average of around 240,000 unique TCR beta nucleotide sequences was sequenced per donor, of which about 19% were non-productive.

Relative to germline, V is 1 base shorter and J is 2 bases shorter, with 13 bases between their ends. The CDR1 and CDR2 encoded by the germline V gene are SGHRS and YFSETQ. Its CDR3 holds 15 amino acids, cysteine through phenylalanine. Solely the CDR3 DNA is kept, with 45 bases framed from the first base. Broad study findings and their caveats: Immune exposure information for the cohort was limited to CMV serostatus. A later analysis found that most CMV-associated TCR beta chains appeared HLA-restricted, with HLA associations seemingly driven largely by CMV exposure. In a later genetic analysis, a missense DCLRE1C variant was associated with V-gene and J-gene trimming of TCR beta chains, and the association was replicated in an independent cohort. A later analysis reported that several top co-occurrence clusters appeared linked to parvovirus B19, influenza, CMV and Epstein-Barr virus. In the study, around 160 TCR beta chains were listed as associated with cytomegalovirus. Presence/absence analyses assumed roughly uniform sequencing depth across donors, an assumption that may not hold. The classifier was reported to diagnose cytomegalovirus status with high specificity and sensitivity in both the original and validation cohorts. According to a later analysis, TCR association rates differed among HLA loci, with DRB1 alleles showing the most associated TCRs and HLA-C alleles showing the fewest. Three of the identified cytomegalovirus-associated TCR beta chains were confirmed in vitro to be specific for cytomegalovirus antigens. Broadly in line with IMGT annotations, most TCR beta V segments showed up in productive rearrangements about 87% or about 30% of the time in an earlier analysis of approximately 600 of the donors. A later analysis associated about 16,000 TCR beta sequences with specific HLA alleles at a false discovery rate of 0.05. Because some donors lacked HLA typing at each locus, the association tests relied only on the typed subset. Strong co-occurrence of HLA alleles, especially DR and DQ, made assigning TCR associations to individual alleles difficult. The cohort was sequenced for TCR beta chains only, and without alpha or paired-chain data the features that could be detected were limited. Linkage disequilibrium might explain the correlated functional status among segregating V segments, but an unknown experimental factor could not be ruled out. Compared with equally common non-associated chains, HLA-associated TCR beta chains in a later analysis were more clonally expanded and had lower generation probabilities. A group of highly shared sequence variants was considered likely to be a technical artifact of the sequencing pipeline. While some public TCRs were present in many individuals, most TCR sequences turned up only very rarely across donors. A further reported finding was that TCR beta sequences accurately predicted the HLA-A and HLA-B alleles for most subjects in the first cohort. Because counts were too low, around 18 rarely observed V segments, including chromosome 9 orphons, were left out of the earlier analysis of 587 of the donors. A later genetic analysis reported fewer N-insertions in productive TCRs among donors in an Asian-associated ancestry cluster than the roughly 700-donor mean. The authors suggested that the approach could potentially be extended to other disease states and immunological phenotypes. The 87-base-pair reads could not distinguish some IMGT-functional V segments, including TRBV6-2 and TRBV6-3, so those segments were excluded.

Libraries were constructed by the immunoSEQ multiplex PCR assay. For the multiplex PCR, a mixture combining 60 forward primers for TCR Vbeta segments and 13 reverse primers for TCR Jbeta segments was used. Amplification of the CDR3 region of rearranged TCR beta genes was performed with a multiplex PCR assay on genomic DNA. On the Illumina HiSeq System, the amplified TCR beta libraries were sequenced as 87-base-pair reads. For the original study's pipeline: In a later analysis, roughly 80 million unique TCR beta chains were counted across the 690 or so repertoires, and about 10 million of these chains were shared by at least two donors. To remove PCR and sequencing errors, raw reads were error-corrected and collapsed into unique sequences using a nearest-neighbor algorithm that merged closely related sequences. To assign V, D and J gene segments, CDR3 sequences were aligned to IMGT reference sequences. For a sequence to be retained, a match of at least six nucleotides was required to both a V gene segment and a J gene segment. A rearrangement counted as productive if the CDR3 had no stop codons and remained in frame with V and J, and every other rearrangement counted as non-productive. Following IMGT convention, CDR3 was defined as the stretch from the second conserved V-encoded cysteine up to the conserved J-encoded phenylalanine. The earlier analysis of 450 to 750 of the donors excluded any sequence lacking an unambiguous match to a single V gene segment. An earlier analysis of some 500 of the donors classified V segments as functional when productive rearrangements were above 56.7% and as segregating when the standard deviation between donors was above 5%. A statistical classification framework was developed to diagnose cytomegalovirus status using the catalog of TCR beta chain sequences. In a later analysis, TCR nucleotide sequences were compared against IMGT/GENE-DB human TR gene sequences so that V and J genes could be assigned. Using the TCRdist pipeline, a later analysis assigned CDR3 sequences along with most-parsimonious VDJ recombination scenarios. In a later analysis, each TCR beta chain was defined by its CDR3 amino acid sequence together with its V-gene family, and reads without a unique V-gene family were excluded. A later analysis removed 592 highly shared, low-generation-probability nucleotide sequences to deal with suspected cross-contamination and a sequencing artifact. A later analysis calculated a clonal expansion index for each public chain from normalized within-repertoire ranks of inferred template counts. In a later analysis, generation probabilities were computed with a VDJ recombination model fitted to out-of-frame rearrangements, and the resulting probabilities were checked against IGoR. Hypergeometric tests were used in a later analysis to score TCR-TCR, TCR-HLA and TCR-CMV co-occurrence, with a repertoire-size bias correction applied to the TCR pairs. To estimate false discovery rates, a later analysis permuted the HLA or CMV assignments 20 times. A later analysis grouped co-occurring TCRs with DBSCAN, adding TCRdist sequence similarity when clustering within HLA-allele-positive subsets. Co-occurrence clustering excluded repertoires with fewer than 30,000 or more than 120,000 public chains, plus five with anomalous nucleotide sharing. Not all clones reach the TCRdb copy of this immuneACCESS table, which keeps in-frame sequences only. Checked studies attribute under half of the gap to unresolved V genes and leave the rest unexplained. V, J and clone size are those of that table, while D and trimming were read from the DNA. The sample includes roughly 180,000 clones, with roughly 80% observed a single time. Of the sample, approximately 0.26% is held by the ten largest clones.

Details on this clone: It lacks a known antigen. Base quality data are lacking; no much larger clone is found one base away.

The cohort was made up of about 670 healthy bone marrow donors. Cohort members were all nominally healthy when sampled, although unrecorded immune exposures were likely present. The donor was CMV seronegative and belonged to the group of around 350 seronegative cohort members. Every donor gave a peripheral blood sample, and the peripheral blood mononuclear cells from that sample were used for TCR beta sequencing. Genomic DNA extraction from the blood cell samples was performed with the Qiagen DNeasy Blood Extraction Kit. This receptor was identified in a boy aged 5-17 years in good health and CMV-seronegative. The sample consisted of PBMCs. This receptor chain uses TRBV5-1 and TRBJ2-7; the D gene is possibly TRBD1, with 6 bases matching. The sequenced DNA: TGCGCCAGCAGCTTGATTCCGGACAGAACCTACGAGCAGTACTTC. Translated, this gives CASSLIPDRTYEQYF.